Below, one TCR beta chain is given with its context. As yet, its antigen is unknown. Assay: immunoSEQ multiplex PCR; the TCRdb copy retains only in-frame clones and omits some. Of 2 million to 2.5 million clones in the sample, 80% to 95% were seen once. Researchers partitioned CD4+ cells into CD45RA+ naive and CD45RA-negative memory subsets. The CDR3 has 15 amino acids. The germline V and J ends were trimmed by 5 bases and 1 base, with 14 bases remaining between them. CDR1 and CDR2 from the germline V gene are MNHNS and SASEGT. This specimen comes from a study of shared clonotypes between healthy human individuals. Study findings and constraints: Rarefaction curves obtained for sorted subsets showed sequencing incomplete despite large depth.

The sequence was obtained from a man younger than 30 in good health. Some clones in this sample may be carry-over from other donors' samples. V usage is TRBV6-1 and J usage is TRBJ1-1; weak D call: TRBD1 (6 bases). The sequenced material came from naive CD4+ T cells from PBMCs. Subset indicated: CD45RA+ positively selected. The CDR3 loop is CASSKETGWNTEAFF. In DNA, the CDR3 is TGTGCCAGCAGTAAAGAGACAGGCTGGAACACTGAAGCTTTCTTT.